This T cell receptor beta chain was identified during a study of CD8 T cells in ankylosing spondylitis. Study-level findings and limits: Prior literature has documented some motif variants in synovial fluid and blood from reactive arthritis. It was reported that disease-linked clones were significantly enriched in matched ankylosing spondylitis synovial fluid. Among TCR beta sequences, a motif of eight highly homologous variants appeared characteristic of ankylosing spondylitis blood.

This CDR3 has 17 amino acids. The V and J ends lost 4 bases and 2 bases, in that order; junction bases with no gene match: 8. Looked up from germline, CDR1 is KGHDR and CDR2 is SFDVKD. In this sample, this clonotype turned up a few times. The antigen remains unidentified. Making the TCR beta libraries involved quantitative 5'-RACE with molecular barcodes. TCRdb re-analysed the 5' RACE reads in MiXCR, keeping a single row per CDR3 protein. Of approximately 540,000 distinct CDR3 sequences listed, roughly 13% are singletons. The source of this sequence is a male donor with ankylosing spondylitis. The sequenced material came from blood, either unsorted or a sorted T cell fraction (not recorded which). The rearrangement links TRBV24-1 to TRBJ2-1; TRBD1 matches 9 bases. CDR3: CATSEATGGATYNEQFF. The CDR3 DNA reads TGTGCCACCAGTGAAGCAACAGGGGGCGCTACCTACAATGAGCAGTTCTTC.